A selection of T cell receptor beta chains follows, all from one sample in a study of regulatory T cells in long-lasting Graves disease. TCRdb processed the multiplex PCR reads anew with MiXCR; each CDR3 protein has one entry. The table has around 460,000 distinct CDR3 sequences, about 22% seen once. The source was peripheral blood mononuclear cells (PBMCs), collected when the disease was refractory, from a patient treated with antithyroid drugs. The receptors originated from a female donor with Graves disease. CDR3s include the opening cysteine and the closing phenylalanine or tryptophan. The order of the fields is clone size, J gene, V gene, D gene, CDR3 DNA, CDR3 protein. A D gene is named only where the DNA matches it firmly. Clone size is stated in some rows and not others, as once, few, many or a class when expanded.

size: few
J: TRBJ1-5
V: TRBV10-3
D: TRBD1
DNA: TGTGCCATCAGTGAAACAGGGGGGGAGGGCAATCAGCCCCAGCATTTT
CDR3: CAISETGGEGNQPQHF

size: NA
J: TRBJ2-2
V: TRBV13
D: NA
DNA: TGTGCCAGCAGCTTAGGACGGTCTTACACCGGGGAGCTGTTTTTT
CDR3: CASSLGRSYTGELFF

size: many
J: TRBJ2-5
V: TRBV28
D: NA
DNA: TGTGCCAGCAGTTTCATAGGTCTCAAAGAGACCCAGTACTTC
CDR3: CASSFIGLKETQYF

size: few
J: TRBJ1-6
V: TRBV20-1
D: TRBD1
DNA: TGCAGTGCCCTAAGGACAGGGACCATATTATCTAATTCACCCCTCCACTTT
CDR3: CSALRTGTILSNSPLHF

size: NA
J: TRBJ2-1
V: TRBV20-1
D: NA
DNA: TGCAGTGCTAGAGGACACCGGTCTAGCGTAAACAATGAGCAGTTCTTC
CDR3: CSARGHRSSVNNEQFF

size: few
J: TRBJ2-3
V: TRBV27
D: NA
DNA: TGTGCCAGCAGTTTGGTGGGGGGGGCCCCAGATACGCAGTATTTT
CDR3: CASSLVGGAPDTQYF

size: few
J: TRBJ2-1
V: TRBV20-1
D: TRBD2
DNA: TGCAGTGCTAGATTAACGGGAGGAGGCTATGAGCAGTTCTTC
CDR3: CSARLTGGGYEQFF

size: NA
J: TRBJ1-1
V: TRBV4-3
D: TRBD1
DNA: TGCGCCAGCAGCCAAGAAGGGGGCGGGATGAACACTGAAGCTTTCTTT
CDR3: CASSQEGGGMNTEAFF

size: many
J: TRBJ1-1
V: TRBV6-5
D: NA
DNA: TGTGCCAGCAGTTACACAGAGGGTTCCACTGAAGCTTTCTTT
CDR3: CASSYTEGSTEAFF

size: NA
J: TRBJ2-7
V: TRBV20-1
D: TRBD1
DNA: TGCAGTGCTAGCTCAGGGGGCCTTACCTACGAGCAGTACTTC
CDR3: CSASSGGLTYEQYF

size: NA
J: TRBJ1-5
V: TRBV20-1
D: TRBD1
DNA: TGCAGTGCTAACCCCAGGGGGAGTGTTTTAGGCAATCAGCCCCAGCATTTT
CDR3: CSANPRGSVLGNQPQHF

size: many
J: TRBJ2-7
V: TRBV28
D: NA
DNA: TGTGCCAGCAGTTGGGGGAGGTCCGCATACGAGCAGTACTTC
CDR3: CASSWGRSAYEQYF

size: few
J: TRBJ2-7
V: TRBV5-1
D: NA
DNA: TGCGCCAGCAGCTTGCGTGGCGGCCTGGGGAGGGAGCAGTACTTC
CDR3: CASSLRGGLGREQYF

size: many
J: TRBJ1-2
V: TRBV7-2
D: NA
DNA: TGTGCCAGCAGCTTAGCTGATTTGGGGGGCTACACCTTC
CDR3: CASSLADLGGYTF

size: few
J: TRBJ1-2
V: TRBV19
D: NA
DNA: TGTGCCAGTAGTATATCCCACACTAACTATGGCTACACCTTC
CDR3: CASSISHTNYGYTF

size: NA
J: TRBJ2-6
V: TRBV12-3/TRBV12-4
D: NA
DNA: TGTGCCAGCAGTAAACTGACAGGTCTCAGCTCTGGGGCCAACGTCCTGACTTTC
CDR3: CASSKLTGLSSGANVLTF

size: few
J: TRBJ1-1
V: TRBV30
D: NA
DNA: TGTGCCTGGAGCCAACGGGGGAACACTGAAGCTTTCTTT
CDR3: CAWSQRGNTEAFF

size: many
J: TRBJ1-1
V: TRBV28
D: NA
DNA: TGTGCCAGCACTTTTACCCACACCGACGGGAGGAACACTGAAGCTTTCTTT
CDR3: CASTFTHTDGRNTEAFF

size: many
J: TRBJ1-5
V: TRBV7-2
D: NA
DNA: TGTGCCAGCAGCTATCGACAGGCTCAGCCCCAGCATTTT
CDR3: CASSYRQAQPQHF

size: many
J: TRBJ2-7
V: TRBV28
D: NA
DNA: TGTGCCAGCAGTTTAGGGATCTCCTACGAGCAGTACTTC
CDR3: CASSLGISYEQYF

size: NA
J: TRBJ2-1
V: TRBV28
D: NA
DNA: TGTGCCAGCAGTGCCTACCATTTCACAGGAAACAATGAGCAGTTCTTC
CDR3: CASSAYHFTGNNEQFF

size: many
J: TRBJ2-7
V: TRBV19
D: NA
DNA: TGTGCCAGTAGCCAGTCTACCGGGGACGAGCAGTACTTC
CDR3: CASSQSTGDEQYF

size: NA
J: TRBJ1-2
V: TRBV5-1
D: NA
DNA: TGCGCCAGCAGCTTGGAGGCAGCGAACTATGGCTACACCTTC
CDR3: CASSLEAANYGYTF

size: many
J: TRBJ1-2
V: TRBV7-8
D: NA
DNA: TGTGCCAGCAGCTCGACGGGAACAGCTTCTAACTATGGCTACACCTTC
CDR3: CASSSTGTASNYGYTF

size: many
J: TRBJ2-7
V: TRBV7-2
D: TRBD2
DNA: TGTGCCAGCAGAATTGGGACTAGCAGAACCGAGCAGTACTTC
CDR3: CASRIGTSRTEQYF

size: many
J: TRBJ1-1
V: TRBV12-3/TRBV12-4
D: NA
DNA: TGTGCCAGCAGGGGTCCCGGGACGGCGAACACTGAAGCTTTCTTT
CDR3: CASRGPGTANTEAFF

size: NA
J: TRBJ1-4
V: TRBV28
D: TRBD1
DNA: TGTGCCAGCAGCTCAGGGACAGGGGAGGGGAAACTGTTTTTT
CDR3: CASSSGTGEGKLFF

size: many
J: TRBJ1-1
V: TRBV12-3/TRBV12-4
D: NA
DNA: TGTGCCAGCAGTTTTGGTGGCATAAACACTGAAGCTTTCTTT
CDR3: CASSFGGINTEAFF

size: once
J: TRBJ2-7
V: TRBV20-1
D: NA
DNA: TGCAGTGCTAGAAGTGTGGGCCGCGGGCTCTCCTACGAGCAGTACTTC
CDR3: CSARSVGRGLSYEQYF

size: many
J: TRBJ2-5
V: TRBV6-2/TRBV6-3
D: NA
DNA: TGTGCCAGCAGTAGCGGAGGGACCCAGTACTTC
CDR3: CASSSGGTQYF

size: NA
J: TRBJ1-1
V: TRBV5-4
D: TRBD1
DNA: TGTGCCAGCAGCTTGAGAGGACAGGGACCCTCTTTCGGTGACACTGAAGCTTTCTTT
CDR3: CASSLRGQGPSFGDTEAFF

size: many
J: TRBJ2-5
V: TRBV11-2
D: NA
DNA: TGTGCCAGCAGCCATCCTTGGACAACCATCCAAGAGACCCAGTACTTC
CDR3: CASSHPWTTIQETQYF

size: many
J: TRBJ2-4
V: TRBV11-2
D: NA
DNA: TGTGCCAGCAGCTTAGTCCCAGCGTACGGTGGCATTCAGTACTTC
CDR3: CASSLVPAYGGIQYF

size: few
J: TRBJ1-2
V: TRBV6-1
D: NA
DNA: TGTGCCAGCATTTCACGTTCCGGGGGGGGCGCGAAAGGCTACACCTTC
CDR3: CASISRSGGGAKGYTF

size: NA
J: TRBJ2-1
V: TRBV7-8
D: TRBD2
DNA: TGTGCCAGCAGCTTCCGACGGGGGACTAGCGGGAGCGGAAATGAGCAGTTCTTC
CDR3: CASSFRRGTSGSGNEQFF

size: many
J: TRBJ1-1
V: TRBV10-3
D: TRBD1
DNA: TGTGCCATCAGCCCAGGACCGGGACAGGGAACTTTCTTT
CDR3: CAISPGPGQGTFF

size: NA
J: TRBJ2-6
V: TRBV6-1
D: NA
DNA: TGTGCCAGCAGGATACAGGGAGCTGGGGCCAACGTCCTGACTTTC
CDR3: CASRIQGAGANVLTF

size: NA
J: TRBJ2-3
V: TRBV20-1
D: TRBD2
DNA: TGCAGTGCTTCCGACGCGGGGGGAGGCACAGATACGCAGTATTTT
CDR3: CSASDAGGGTDTQYF

size: few
J: TRBJ2-2
V: TRBV24-1
D: NA
DNA: TGTGCCACCAGCACTAGCTTCGCCCGGGAGCTGTTTTTT
CDR3: CATSTSFARELFF

size: many
J: TRBJ2-5
V: TRBV7-8
D: NA
DNA: TGTGCCAGCACCCGACGGGACCAAGAGACCCAGTACTTC
CDR3: CASTRRDQETQYF

size: NA
J: TRBJ2-6
V: TRBV5-6
D: NA
DNA: TGTGCCAGCAGCTACCGACAGGCCCTGAGCTCTGGGGCCAACGTCCTGACTTTC
CDR3: CASSYRQALSSGANVLTF

size: few
J: TRBJ2-7
V: TRBV30
D: TRBD2
DNA: TGTGCCTGGAGCCCTATCACGGGACTAGCAGGGCTCTACGAGCAGTACTTC
CDR3: CAWSPITGLAGLYEQYF

size: NA
J: TRBJ2-2
V: TRBV2
D: TRBD1
DNA: TGTGCCAGCAGTGTGGGGACAGGGGGGACCGGGGAGCTGTTTTTT
CDR3: CASSVGTGGTGELFF

size: few
J: TRBJ1-5
V: TRBV5-1
D: NA
DNA: TGCGCCAGCAGCCCGGTGGGGGGTAGCAATCAGCCCCAGCATTTT
CDR3: CASSPVGGSNQPQHF

size: NA
J: TRBJ1-5
V: TRBV7-2
D: NA
DNA: TGTGCCAGCAGCTCCGCTGGGACTGATGCCCAGCATTTT
CDR3: CASSSAGTDAQHF

size: few
J: TRBJ2-2
V: TRBV6-2/TRBV6-3
D: NA
DNA: TGTGCCAGCGGGTATCGGGCCGACCTGGGCACCGGGGAGCTGTTTTTT
CDR3: CASGYRADLGTGELFF

size: NA
J: TRBJ1-1
V: TRBV4-2
D: TRBD1
DNA: TGTGCCAGCAGCCAGGGACAGGGGACGAACACTGAAGCTTTCTTT
CDR3: CASSQGQGTNTEAFF

size: many
J: TRBJ2-5
V: TRBV20-1
D: NA
DNA: TGCAGTGCTAGAGATATCGGCAGGGATGCAGAGACCCAGTACTTC
CDR3: CSARDIGRDAETQYF

size: many
J: TRBJ2-5
V: TRBV19
D: NA
DNA: TGTGCCAGTACCCCCCGGGCAGGGCTCCAAGAGACCCAGTACTTC
CDR3: CASTPRAGLQETQYF

size: many
J: TRBJ1-2
V: TRBV6-5
D: TRBD1
DNA: TGTGCCAGCAGTTACTCCGGGACAGGAATCTATGGCTACACCTTC
CDR3: CASSYSGTGIYGYTF

size: few
J: TRBJ2-1
V: TRBV12-3/TRBV12-4
D: NA
DNA: TGTGCCAGCAGTCCAGGGAATCGTGAGCAGTTCTTC
CDR3: CASSPGNREQFF

size: few
J: TRBJ2-5
V: TRBV4-2
D: NA
DNA: TGTGCCAGCAGCCAAATAACCGATGGGGAGACCCAGTACTTC
CDR3: CASSQITDGETQYF

size: NA
J: TRBJ2-7
V: TRBV28
D: TRBD1
DNA: TGTGCCAGCAGTTTTCGAGGGACAGGGGCCCTCGAGCAGTACTTC
CDR3: CASSFRGTGALEQYF

size: NA
J: TRBJ2-7
V: TRBV28
D: TRBD2
DNA: TGTGCCAGCAACCCTAGCGGATCCTACGAGCAGTACTTC
CDR3: CASNPSGSYEQYF

size: NA
J: TRBJ2-1
V: TRBV19
D: TRBD1
DNA: TGTGCCAGTAGTATAGGACAGGGGGGGTACAATGAGCAGTTCTTC
CDR3: CASSIGQGGYNEQFF